This T cell receptor (beta chain) was recorded in a study of T cell changes during pregnancy in multiple sclerosis. Sequencing was performed with immunoSEQ multiplex PCR; in TCRdb, only in-frame clones are kept and a portion is missing. The sample yields 60,000 to 65,000 clones, approximately 90% seen once. CDR1 and CDR2 (germline): DFQATT, SNEGSKA (reference sequence). CDR3 length: 11 residues. With 6 bases removed from V and 15 bases from J, the gap between germline ends came to 18 bases. This TCR came from a female donor in good health, enrolled as a control in a pregnancy study. Sequencing was performed on peripheral blood, taken in the second trimester of pregnancy. This rearrangement joins TRBV20-1 to TRBJ2-1, with D tentatively TRBD2 (6 bases). The CDR3 is CSALEGSTGFF. The CDR3 nucleotides are TGCAGTGCCCTGGAGGGTTCCACTGGGTTCTTC.